This is a list of T cell receptor beta chains from one sample in a study of control samples from healthy donors and cancer patients. Some clones are missing from TCRdb's copy, which holds only in-frame ones; the method was immunoSEQ multiplex PCR. The sample comprises 100,000 to 150,000 clones, around 93% of which are singletons, and 2% to 2.5% rests with the top ten. Sequenced sample: blood. All receptors derive from a woman aged 45 to 65 in good health. Both conserved end residues are part of each CDR3. The D gene is left open where the match is weak. Clone size is given for some rows only: seen once, a few or many times, or a class if the clone is expanded.

size	D	V	J	DNA	CDR3
-	-	TRBV5-6	TRBJ2-1	TGTGCCAGCAGCTTGGAGGGGAATGAGCAGTTCTTC	CASSLEGNEQFF
-	TRBD1	TRBV4-1	TRBJ1-1	TGCGCCAGCAGCCAGAGACAGGGGGGCACTGAAGCTTTCTTT	CASSQRQGGTEAFF
once	-	TRBV9	TRBJ2-2	TGTGCCAGCAGCGTCGGCGGGACCATAGCGCCCACCGGGGAGCTGTTTTTT	CASSVGGTIAPTGELFF
-	-	TRBV15	TRBJ1-3	TGTGCCACCAGCAGAGATGGTGGGCCTGGAAACACCATATATTTT	CATSRDGGPGNTIYF
-	TRBD2	TRBV5-8	TRBJ2-7	TGTGCCAGCAGCATTCAGAGCGGGAGGGCTAACTACGAGCAGTACTTC	CASSIQSGRANYEQYF
-	-	TRBV5-8	TRBJ1-5	TGTGCCAGCAGCTTGAGACTGAACAATCAGCCCCAGCATTTT	CASSLRLNNQPQHF
-	-	TRBV19	TRBJ1-5	TGTGCCAGTAGTATATGGGCCGATTTTGCCCAGCATTTT	CASSIWADFAQHF
once	TRBD1	TRBV2	TRBJ1-2	TGTGCCAGCGCCGGGACAGGGGGCGGTGTGTACGGCTACACCTTC	CASAGTGGGVYGYTF
once	-	TRBV5-5	TRBJ1-5	TGTGCCAGCAGCTTGGCAGAGGATCAGCCCCAGCATTTT	CASSLAEDQPQHF
-	TRBD2	TRBV7-2	TRBJ2-5	TGTGCCAGCAGCGGTAGCGGGAAAGTAGGAGAGACCCAGTACTTC	CASSGSGKVGETQYF
-	-	TRBV6-2/TRBV6-3	TRBJ2-7	TGTGCCAGCAGTTACACGTTTTGGGAGCAGTACTTC	CASSYTFWEQYF
-	TRBD2	TRBV5-1	TRBJ2-1	TGCGCCAGTAGCGGGAGTACCTACAATGAGCAGTTCTTC	CASSGSTYNEQFF
-	-	TRBV12-3/TRBV12-4	TRBJ1-2	TGTGCCAGCAGTTTAGGCGGGCGTTCGGGCTACACCTTC	CASSLGGRSGYTF
-	-	TRBV18	TRBJ2-1	TGTGCCAGCTCACCATCGTCAGGACAGTACAATGAGCAGTTCTTC	CASSPSSGQYNEQFF
few	-	TRBV20-1	TRBJ1-2	TGCAGTGCTAGTGACAGGCTCTATGGCTACACCTTC	CSASDRLYGYTF
-	-	TRBV11-2	TRBJ1-1	TGTGCCAGCAGCTCCGACAGACAAATGAACACTGAAGCTTTCTTT	CASSSDRQMNTEAFF
few	TRBD1	TRBV19	TRBJ1-2	TGTGCCAGTAGTTCCGCCGGGACAGGATACTATGGCTACACCTTC	CASSSAGTGYYGYTF